The 21 T cell receptor beta chains presented below share a single source sample, sequenced in a study of T cell repertoires in cytomegalovirus infection. TCRdb ran MiXCR on the reads and lists one entry per CDR3 protein. This sample has roughly 640,000 distinct CDR3 sequences; approximately 25% occur once, and the top ten carry under 8.5%. The sample consisted of CD8+ T cells from PBMCs. These receptors were taken from a human donor in good health (CMV status not recorded). Some clones in this sample may be carry-over from other donors' samples.

As to this clonotype: One end of the junction fails to match germline, which may point to a read error. This chain connects TRBV25-1 to TRBJ1-4; 12 bases line up with TRBD1. The CDR3 totals 14 residues. Germline-derived CDR1 and CDR2 are MGHDK and SYGVNS. CDR3 residues: CTSSEGTGGGKLFF. CDR3 in DNA: TGTACCAGCAGTGAAGGGACAGGGGGCGGAAAACTGTTTTTT.

This clonotype was recorded at least ten times. The rearrangement joins TRBV7-6 to TRBJ2-3; TRBD1 agrees at 10 bases. The germline gives CDR1 SGHVS, CDR2 FNYEAQ. With 5 bases clipped from V and 7 bases from J, the junction kept 9 bases outside the gene matches. The CDR3 is made up of 15 amino acids. CDR3 coding DNA: TGTGCCAGCAGCCGACGGACAGGGGGTACAAATACGCAGTATTTT. This gives the protein CASSRRTGGTNTQYF. Drawing the rest from reference TRBV7-6 and TRBJ2-3, the complete variable domain is GAGVSQSPRYKVTKRGQDVALRCDPISGHVSLYWYRQALGQGPEFLTYFNYEAQQDKSGLPNDRFSAERPEGSISTLTIQRTEQRDSAMYRCASSRRTGGTNTQYFGPGTRLTVL.

The chain has TRBV6-2 or TRBV6-3 and TRBJ2-1; the D is unclear. Trimming left V 5 bases short and J 10 bases short, with 9 bases between. Germline loops: CDR1 MNHEY, CDR2 SVGEGT. The CDR3 loop spans 11 amino acids. The CDR3: CASSPLAEQFF. The DNA of the CDR3 is TGTGCCAGCAGTCCCCTGGCGGAGCAGTTCTTC.

The V gene is TRBV15, the J gene TRBJ1-5; D remains unclear. The V gene's germline CDR1 is LNHNV and CDR2 YYDKDF (reference sequence). The V gene lost 0 bases and the J gene lost 3 bases, with 9 bases spanning the gap. CDR3 length: 15 residues. CDR3 in amino acids: CATSRDLGNNQPQHF. As DNA, the CDR3 is TGTGCCACCAGCAGAGATCTCGGGAACAATCAGCCCCAGCATTTT.

This chain uses TRBV27 with TRBJ2-1; D perhaps matches TRBD1 (6 bases). The CDR3 spans 14 residues. The V and J ends lost 10 bases and 5 bases respectively, with 18 bases between them. Germline CDR1 and CDR2: MNHEY and SMNVEV (reference sequence). The CDR3 DNA sequence: TGTGCCATCCGGTCGGGACAAGGGGACAATGAGCAGTTCTTC. It specifies CAIRSGQGDNEQFF.

This chain links TRBV20-1 with TRBJ2-5, with 9 bases that match TRBD1. Germline V gene sequence: CDR1 DFQATT, CDR2 SNEGSKA (reference sequence). Unmatched junction bases numbered 2, after V lost 6 bases and J lost 3 bases. The CDR3 contains 12 residues. CDR3 in amino acids: CSARTGEETQYF. The CDR3 region has the DNA TGCAGTGCGCGGACAGGGGAAGAGACCCAGTACTTC.

Points on this clonotype: A read error may explain this, as a much larger clone is one base away. The rearrangement uses TRBV7-6 and TRBJ2-3; 9 positions agree with TRBD2. The CDR3 consists of 16 residues. The germline V gene encodes CDR1 SGHVS and CDR2 FNYEAQ. CDR3 sequence reads: CASSWKLAGGTDMQYF. The CDR3 DNA follows: TGTGCCAGCAGCTGGAAACTAGCGGGTGGCACAGATATGCAGTATTTT.

In its sample, this clonotype was seen a few times. The gene calls are TRBV29-1 and TRBJ2-3; D is ambiguous. Germline CDR1 and CDR2: SQVTM and ANQGSEA. The CDR3 has 10 amino acids. V lost 8 bases and J 13 bases, leaving 16 bases between the germline ends. CDR3 in amino acids: CSPPCGPEYF. In DNA, the CDR3 is TGCAGCCCCCCCTGTGGGCCGGAGTATTTT.

The chain has TRBV20-1 and TRBJ2-4; tentative D call: TRBD1 (6 bases). The CDR3 loop spans 12 amino acids. Per the germline V gene, CDR1 is DFQATT and CDR2 is SNEGSKA (reference sequence). The germline V and J ends were trimmed by 6 bases and 8 bases, with 14 bases remaining between them. DNA for the CDR3: TGCAGTGCCCAACAGGGAAATTACATTCAGTACTTC. Amino acid sequence: CSAQQGNYIQYF.

The rearrangement links TRBV27 to TRBJ2-1; D possibly corresponds to TRBD1 (5 bases). CDR1 and CDR2 from the germline V gene are MNHEY and SMNVEV (reference sequence). Trimming shortened V by 3 bases and J by 2 bases, and 17 bases separated the two germline ends. The CDR3 is 17 residues long. The DNA for the CDR3 is TGTGCCAGCAGTTTGGGATCCAACCCAGGGACCTACAATGAGCAGTTCTTC. It is translated as CASSLGSNPGTYNEQFF.

The rearrangement joins TRBV5-1 to TRBJ1-1; D perhaps matches TRBD1 (5 bases). Trimming cost V 0 bases and J 3 bases, with 12 bases left between them. From germline, CDR1 is SGHRS and CDR2 YFSETQ. There are 15 residues in the CDR3. The DNA of the CDR3 is TGCGCCAGCAGCTTGGTACCGGGGCCGGACACTGAAGCTTTCTTT. This sequence encodes CASSLVPGPDTEAFF.

The sample holds many counts of this clonotype. CDR3 nucleotides: TGTGCCAGCAGCAACTCCCAGAGATACGAGCAGTACTTC. Amino acids: CASSNSQRYEQYF. V is TRBV7-9 and J is TRBJ2-7, with unresolved D. Germline assignment: CDR1 SEHNR and CDR2 FQNEAQ (reference sequence). CDR3 length equals 13 residues. Trimming removed 5 bases from V and 4 bases from J, with 12 bases in between.

As regards this clonotype: Being one base from a much bigger clone, this may be a read error. The chain has TRBV12-3 or TRBV12-4 and TRBJ2-1, with D tentatively TRBD2 (5 bases). CDR3 length equals 14 residues. With 5 bases removed from V and 12 bases from J, the gap between germline ends came to 20 bases. The CDR3 region has the DNA TGTGCCAGCAGTCCCCGATCCTACGCGGGTGTGCAGTTCTTC. Translated, it gives CASSPRSYAGVQFF.

This clonotype turned up a few times. Relative to the germline gene, one junction end is altered; a read error may explain this. The chain couples TRBV5-6 to TRBJ2-1; 11 nucleotides agree with TRBD1. Germline CDR1 reads SGHDT; CDR2 reads YYEEEE. The CDR3 runs 15 residues. CDR3 region: CASSRRTGGYDEQFF. For the CDR3, the DNA is TGTGCCAGCAGTCGTCGGACAGGGGGCTACGATGAGCAGTTCTTC.

The sample holds a few counts of this clonotype. The V call is TRBV2, the J call TRBJ1-1; 10 bases line up with TRBD1. V trimming: 4 bases; J trimming: 6 bases; junction bases outside the gene matches: 11. The CDR3 sequence is 16 residues long. From germline, CDR1 is SNHLY and CDR2 FYNNEI. The CDR3, as DNA: TGTGCCAGCAGTGGTTTAGGACAGGGGGATCTGCCTGAAGCTTTCTTT. Translation: CASSGLGQGDLPEAFF.

This chain joins TRBV12-3 or TRBV12-4 and TRBJ2-3; the match to TRBD1 covers 11 bases. This CDR3 contains 15 residues. The trim removed 5 bases at V and 7 bases at J, leaving 8 bases unmatched. The CDR3 DNA sequence: TGTGCCAGCAGTGCCCCGGGACAGGGGGAACATACGCAGTATTTT. Translating gives CASSAPGQGEHTQYF.

V and J are TRBV25-1 and TRBJ1-2; TRBD1 might be the D (5 bases). CDR1 MGHDK and CDR2 SYGVNS come from the germline V gene. V lost 4 bases, J lost 7 bases, and 10 bases lay in between. The CDR3 contains 12 residues. CDR3 nucleotide sequence: TGTGCCAGCAGTGGGGGCCGGTCTGGCTACACCTTC. Protein sequence: CASSGGRSGYTF.

The V gene is TRBV2, the J gene TRBJ1-2; 8 bases match TRBD1. V lost 8 bases, J lost 4 bases, and 21 bases stayed unmatched. In germline, CDR1 is SNHLY, CDR2 FYNNEI. This CDR3 has 18 amino acids. CDR3 amino acids: CASPNRGQGPPRAYGYTF. As DNA, the CDR3 is TGTGCCAGCCCGAACCGAGGACAGGGCCCACCGCGGGCCTATGGCTACACCTTC.

A few counts support this clonotype. In DNA form, the CDR3 reads TGTGCCAACAGGGCCGTTGGGCTCAATGGCTACACCTTC. Translation: CANRAVGLNGYTF. V gene TRBV7-6 combines with J gene TRBJ1-2; D may be TRBD1 (6 bases). The V gene's germline CDR1 is SGHVS and CDR2 FNYEAQ. The V gene lost 10 bases and the J gene lost 6 bases, with 18 bases spanning the gap. The CDR3 is 13 amino acids.

This clonotype was counted between two and nine times. The chain is built from TRBV12-3 or TRBV12-4 and TRBJ1-1, with D uncertain. The V and J ends lost 1 base and 3 bases respectively, with 6 bases between them. The CDR3 contains 13 residues. CDR3 sequence (DNA): TGTGCCAGCAGTTTAGTGACCTACACTGAAGCTTTCTTT. It encodes CASSLVTYTEAFF.

Turning to this clonotype: A read error may be the cause here, since a much bigger clone is one base away. The rearrangement uses TRBV7-8 and TRBJ2-1; 9 positions agree with TRBD2. The CDR3 runs 14 residues. Per germline, CDR1 SGHVS and CDR2 FQNEAQ. CDR3 amino acids: CVSSSIGLANEQFF. The CDR3 DNA sequence: TGTGTCAGCAGTTCCATCGGACTAGCGAATGAGCAGTTCTTC.